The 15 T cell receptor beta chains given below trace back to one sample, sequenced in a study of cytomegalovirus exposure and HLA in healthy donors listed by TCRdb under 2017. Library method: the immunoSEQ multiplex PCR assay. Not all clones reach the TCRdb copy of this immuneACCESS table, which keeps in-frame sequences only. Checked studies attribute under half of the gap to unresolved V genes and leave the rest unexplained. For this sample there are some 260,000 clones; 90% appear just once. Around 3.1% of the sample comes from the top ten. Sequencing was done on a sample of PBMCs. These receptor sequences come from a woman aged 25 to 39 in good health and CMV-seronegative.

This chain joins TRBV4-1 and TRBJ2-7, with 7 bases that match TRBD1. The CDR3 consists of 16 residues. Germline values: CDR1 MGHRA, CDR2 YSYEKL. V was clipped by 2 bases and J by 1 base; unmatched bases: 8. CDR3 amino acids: CASSQSPGTASYEQYF. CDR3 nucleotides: TGCGCCAGCAGCCAAAGTCCCGGGACAGCTTCCTACGAGCAGTACTTC.

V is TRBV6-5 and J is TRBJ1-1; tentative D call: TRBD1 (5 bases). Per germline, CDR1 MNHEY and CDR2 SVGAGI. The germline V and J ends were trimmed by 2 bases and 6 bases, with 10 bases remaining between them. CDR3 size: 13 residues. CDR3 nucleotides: TGTGCCAGCAGTTACATAGGGGTACCTGAAGCTTTCTTT. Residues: CASSYIGVPEAFF.

CDR3: CASSYARGLASYEQYF. The CDR3 coding sequence is TGTGCCAGCAGTTACGCCAGGGGGCTAGCTTCCTACGAGCAGTACTTC. The chain combines TRBV6-6 with TRBJ2-7; 8 bases are shared with TRBD1. The CDR3 covers 16 residues. Germline lookup yields CDR1 MNHNY and CDR2 SVGAGI (reference sequence). Trimming cost V 2 bases and J 1 base; bases outside gene matches: 7.

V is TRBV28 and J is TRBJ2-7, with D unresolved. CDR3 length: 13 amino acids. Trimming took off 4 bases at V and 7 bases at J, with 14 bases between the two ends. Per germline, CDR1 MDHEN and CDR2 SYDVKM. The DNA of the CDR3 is TGTGCCAGCAGTTCCCGGGTCCCGGCGGAGCAGTACTTC. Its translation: CASSSRVPAEQYF.

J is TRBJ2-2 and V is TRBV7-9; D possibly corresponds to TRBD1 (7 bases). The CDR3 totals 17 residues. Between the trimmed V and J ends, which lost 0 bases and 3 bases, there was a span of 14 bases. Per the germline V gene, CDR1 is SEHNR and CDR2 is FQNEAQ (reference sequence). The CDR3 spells CASSLASFRGDTGELFF. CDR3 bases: TGTGCCAGCAGCTTAGCGTCTTTCAGGGGGGACACCGGGGAGCTGTTTTTT.

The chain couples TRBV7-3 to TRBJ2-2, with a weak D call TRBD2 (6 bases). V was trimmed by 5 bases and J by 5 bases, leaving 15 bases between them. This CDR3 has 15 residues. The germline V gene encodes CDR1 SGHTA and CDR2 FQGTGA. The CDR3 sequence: CASSGSGVRTGELFF. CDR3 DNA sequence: TGTGCCAGCAGCGGTAGCGGAGTACGTACCGGGGAGCTGTTTTTT.

CDR3 DNA sequence: TGCGCCAGCAGCGGGACTAGCGGGTCCGGCAATGAGCAGTTCTTC. Translation: CASSGTSGSGNEQFF. V gene TRBV5-1 combines with J gene TRBJ2-1, with 12 bases identical to TRBD2. Germline assignment: CDR1 SGHRS and CDR2 YFSETQ. The J segment lost 6 bases and the V segment lost 4 bases, leaving 5 bases of the junction unmatched. This CDR3 contains 15 residues.

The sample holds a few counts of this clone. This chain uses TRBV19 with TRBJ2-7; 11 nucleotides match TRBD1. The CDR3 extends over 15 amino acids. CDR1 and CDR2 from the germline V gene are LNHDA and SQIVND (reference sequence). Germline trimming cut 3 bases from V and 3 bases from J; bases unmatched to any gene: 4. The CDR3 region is CASSMGTGGFYEQYF. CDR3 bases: TGTGCCAGTAGTATGGGGACAGGGGGTTTCTACGAGCAGTACTTC.

The CDR3 reads CASSQDLGLAGDTGELFF. In DNA, the CDR3 is TGTGCCAGCAGCCAAGATCTGGGACTAGCGGGAGATACCGGGGAGCTGTTTTTT. The V gene is TRBV14, the J gene TRBJ2-2, with 14 bases fitting TRBD2. Trimming took 0 bases from V and 5 from J; bases not matched to a gene: 5. CDR3 size: 18 residues. The germline gives CDR1 SGHDN, CDR2 FVKESK.

CDR3 region: CASSKERARGPHYEQYF. Here the CDR3 DNA reads TGTGCCAGCAGCAAAGAGCGTGCCAGGGGTCCACACTACGAGCAGTACTTC. The rearrangement uses TRBV21-1 and TRBJ2-7; no check of the table's D call, TRBD1, against the DNA was made. TRBV21-1 is a known pseudogene. The CDR3 runs 17 residues.

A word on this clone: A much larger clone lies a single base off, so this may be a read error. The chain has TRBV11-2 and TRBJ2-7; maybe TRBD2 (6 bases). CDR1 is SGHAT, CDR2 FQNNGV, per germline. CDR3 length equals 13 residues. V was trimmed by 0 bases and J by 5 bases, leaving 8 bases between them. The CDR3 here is CASSLELAHEQYF. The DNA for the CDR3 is TGTGCCAGCAGCTTAGAACTAGCCCACGAGCAGTACTTC. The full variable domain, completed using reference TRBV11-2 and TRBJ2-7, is EAGVAQSPRYKIIEKRQSVAFWCNPISGHATLYWYQQILGQGPKLLIQFQNNGVVDDSQLPKDRFSAERLKGVDSTLKIQPAKLEDSAVYLCASSLELAHEQYFGPGTRLTVT.

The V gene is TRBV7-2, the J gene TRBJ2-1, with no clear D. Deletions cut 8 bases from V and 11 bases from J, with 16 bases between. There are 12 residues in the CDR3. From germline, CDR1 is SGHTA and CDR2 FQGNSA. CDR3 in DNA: TGTGCCAGCGCCGAAGCCCCTCCGAAGCAGTTCTTC. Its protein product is CASAEAPPKQFF.

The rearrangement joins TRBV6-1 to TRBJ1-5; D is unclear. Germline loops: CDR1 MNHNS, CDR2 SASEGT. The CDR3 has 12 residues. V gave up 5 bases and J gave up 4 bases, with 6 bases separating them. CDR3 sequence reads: CASSTLNQPQHF. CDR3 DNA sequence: TGTGCCAGCAGTACCCTTAATCAGCCCCAGCATTTT.

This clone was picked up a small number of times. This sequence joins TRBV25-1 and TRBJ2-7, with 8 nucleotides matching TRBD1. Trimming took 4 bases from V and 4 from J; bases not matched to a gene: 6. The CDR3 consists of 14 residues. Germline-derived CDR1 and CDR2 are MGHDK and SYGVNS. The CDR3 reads CASSVGTGGYEQYF. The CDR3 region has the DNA TGTGCCAGCAGTGTCGGGACAGGAGGATACGAGCAGTACTTC.

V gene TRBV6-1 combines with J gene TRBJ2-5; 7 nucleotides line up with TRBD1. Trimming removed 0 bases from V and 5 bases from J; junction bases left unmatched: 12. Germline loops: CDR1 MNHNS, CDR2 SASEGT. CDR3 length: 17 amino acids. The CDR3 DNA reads TGTGCCAGCAGTGAAGCGGGGTCAGGGGGTTCCTGGGAGACCCAGTACTTC. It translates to CASSEAGSGGSWETQYF.